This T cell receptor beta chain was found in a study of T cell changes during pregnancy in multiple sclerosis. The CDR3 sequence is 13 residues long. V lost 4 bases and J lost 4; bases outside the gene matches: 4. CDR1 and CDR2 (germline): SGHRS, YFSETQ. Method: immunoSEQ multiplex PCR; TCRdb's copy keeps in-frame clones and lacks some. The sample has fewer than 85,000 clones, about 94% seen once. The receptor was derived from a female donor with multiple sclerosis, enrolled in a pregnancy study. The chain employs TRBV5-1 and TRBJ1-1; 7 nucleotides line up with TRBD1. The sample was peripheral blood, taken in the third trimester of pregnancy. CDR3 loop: CASSPGQFTEAFF. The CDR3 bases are TGCGCCAGCAGCCCGGGACAGTTCACTGAAGCTTTCTTT.